Below, 17 T cell receptor beta chains from the same sample are listed, as sequenced in a study of long-term antiretroviral therapy in people with HIV. The assay used was immunoSEQ (version v3.0), run at survey level. The table came from immunoSEQ multiplex PCR; TCRdb's copy has only in-frame clones and leaves some out. This table holds some 40,000 clones, 94% found once. Sample: unsorted PBMCs, taken 9.2 years after starting antiretroviral therapy. These receptors came from a man aged 25 to 40 with HIV.

The chain links TRBV18 to TRBJ1-3, with D unclear. Trimming shortened V by 5 bases and J by 0 bases, and 11 bases separated the two germline ends. Germline V lookup: CDR1 KGHSH, CDR2 LQKENI. The CDR3 runs to 15 residues. The CDR3 bases are TGTGCCAGCTCAACGGACCGAAGCTCTGGAAACACCATATATTTT. The encoded protein is CASSTDRSSGNTIYF.

This chain connects TRBV6-5 to TRBJ2-5; no clear D. Trimming removed 8 bases at V and 5 bases at J, with 15 bases between. Germline V lookup: CDR1 MNHEY, CDR2 SVGAGI. The CDR3 runs to 13 residues. Here the CDR3 DNA reads TGTGCCAGCCGTTCCGGTGTCATCGAGACCCAGTACTTC. Translation gives CASRSGVIETQYF.

This rearrangement joins TRBV19 to TRBJ1-2, with TRBD1 matching 9 bases. Looked up from germline, CDR1 is LNHDA and CDR2 is SQIVND (reference sequence). The CDR3 spans 14 residues. Trimming took 4 bases from V and 0 from J; bases not matched to a gene: 0. Here the CDR3 DNA reads TGTGCCAGTAGTAGGGACAGGGCTAACTATGGCTACACCTTC. This encodes CASSRDRANYGYTF.

The V and J genes are TRBV27 and TRBJ1-2; 8 bases match TRBD1. With V trimmed by 0 bases and J by 8 bases, 11 bases remained unmatched. Germline-derived CDR1 and CDR2 are MNHEY and SMNVEV (reference sequence). This CDR3 region has 16 residues. CDR3 nucleotide sequence: TGTGCCAGCAGTTTATCCGGGACAGGTACTATTTACGGCTACACCTTC. This codes for CASSLSGTGTIYGYTF.

The chain couples TRBV5-1 to TRBJ2-7; 13 bases are a match to TRBD2. The ends lost 4 bases at V and 6 bases at J; junction bases unmatched: 10. The CDR3 loop spans 16 amino acids. CDR1 is SGHRS and CDR2 is YFSETQ in the germline V gene. The CDR3 protein is CASSPTSGGPTIEQYF. The CDR3 DNA sequence: TGCGCCAGCAGCCCGACTAGCGGGGGGCCCACCATCGAGCAGTACTTC.

This chain joins TRBV25-1 and TRBJ2-5, with D possibly being TRBD1 or TRBD2 (5 bases each). Trimming removed 4 bases from V and 5 bases from J, with 17 bases in between. CDR3 size: 15 residues. CDR1 and CDR2 (germline): MGHDK, SYGVNS. This chain's CDR3 is CASSGSRGQKETQYF. CDR3 nucleotide sequence: TGTGCCAGCAGTGGCTCACGGGGCCAGAAGGAGACCCAGTACTTC. The entire variable domain, with the rest obtained from reference TRBV25-1 and TRBJ2-5, is as follows: EADIYQTPRYLVIGTGKKITLECSQTMGHDKMYWYQQDPGMELHLIHYSYGVNSTEKGDLSSESTVSRIRTEHFPLTLESARPSHTSQYLCASSGSRGQKETQYFGPGTRLLVL.

Written as DNA, the CDR3 is TGTGCCAGCAGTGCCCCCAACCCGGGACAGGGGTCTGAAGCTTTCTTT. Protein: CASSAPNPGQGSEAFF. The chain links TRBV6-1 to TRBJ1-1; TRBD1 matches 10 bases. Trimming removed 4 bases from V and 6 bases from J; junction bases left unmatched: 11. CDR1 and CDR2 from the germline V gene are MNHNS and SASEGT. The CDR3 loop spans 16 amino acids.

This sequence joins TRBV20-1 and TRBJ1-2; TRBD1 matches at 7 bases. The CDR3 is 11 amino acids. The germline V gene encodes CDR1 DFQATT and CDR2 SNEGSKA (reference sequence). As DNA, the CDR3 is TGCACCCGAGGCAGGGGGTTACACTACACCTTC. Protein: CTRGRGLHYTF.

This rearrangement joins TRBV30 to TRBJ1-2, with a weak D call TRBD1 (5 bases). The V and J ends lost 1 base and 8 bases respectively, with 14 bases between them. There are 13 residues in the CDR3. CDR1 is GTSNPN and CDR2 is SVGIG in the germline V gene (reference sequence). CDR3 DNA sequence: TGTGCCTGGAGTGGAGGACAAGTAGAAGGCTACACCTTC. Translation: CAWSGGQVEGYTF.

V is TRBV5-1 and J is TRBJ2-7, with D possibly matching TRBD1 (6 bases). Germline V lookup: CDR1 SGHRS, CDR2 YFSETQ. The CDR3 has 18 amino acids. V lost 4 bases, J lost 0 bases, and 23 bases lay in between. CDR3 nucleotides: TGCGCCAGCAGCCGCGACAGGATTGGTAGTTCGGGCTCCTACGAGCAGTACTTC. Residues: CASSRDRIGSSGSYEQYF. Together with reference TRBV5-1 and TRBJ2-7, the CDR3 gives the full variable domain: KAGVTQTPRYLIKTRGQQVTLSCSPISGHRSVSWYQQTPGQGLQFLFEYFSETQRNKGNFPGRFSGRQFSNSRSEMNVSTLELGDSALYLCASSRDRIGSSGSYEQYFGPGTRLTVT.

This chain joins TRBV27 and TRBJ1-4; the D gene is possibly TRBD1 (5 bases). CDR1 is MNHEY and CDR2 is SMNVEV in the germline V gene (reference sequence). Between the trimmed V and J ends, which lost 5 bases and 7 bases, there was a span of 17 bases. The CDR3 is 15 residues long. The CDR3 reads CASSPLVVGPEKLFF. The CDR3 bases are TGTGCCAGCAGTCCCCTGGTCGTGGGGCCTGAAAAACTGTTTTTT. Full variable domain (rest looked up from reference TRBV27 and TRBJ1-4): EAQVTQNPRYLITVTGKKLTVTCSQNMNHEYMSWYRQDPGLGLRQIYYSMNVEVTDKGDVPEGYKVSRKEKRNFPLILESPSPNQTSLYFCASSPLVVGPEKLFFGSGTQLSVL.

This clone was seen once. V gene TRBV5-5 combines with J gene TRBJ2-2; D gene unclear. The CDR3 has 15 residues. Germline V gene data show CDR1 as SGHKS and CDR2 as YYEKEE (reference sequence). With 4 bases removed from V and 5 bases from J, the gap between germline ends came to 15 bases. The CDR3: CASSPPGSETGELFF. The CDR3 DNA sequence: TGTGCCAGCAGCCCCCCCGGTAGTGAAACCGGGGAGCTGTTTTTT.

This clone was recorded only once. The V and J genes are TRBV7-8 and TRBJ2-5; TRBD1 or TRBD2 may be the D gene (5 bases each). Trimming took 1 base from V and 7 from J, leaving 19 bases between them. This CDR3 region has 16 residues. The V gene's germline CDR1 is SGHVS and CDR2 FQNEAQ. DNA of the CDR3: TGTGCCAGCAGCTTAGGGGCTGCTGTGAGTGGGGGGACCCAGTACTTC. Protein product: CASSLGAAVSGGTQYF.

This chain links TRBV6-5 with TRBJ2-1; 13 nucleotides line up with TRBD2. The germline CDR1 and CDR2 sequences are MNHEY and SVGAGI. J gave up 7 bases and V 4 bases, and 4 bases lay outside the gene matches. CDR3 length: 15 residues. CDR3 in amino acids: CASSSGLAGINEQFF. CDR3 nucleotide sequence: TGTGCCAGCAGTTCGGGACTAGCGGGGATTAATGAGCAGTTCTTC.

The chain uses TRBV7-2 and TRBJ1-1; D remains unclear. CDR1 is SGHTA, CDR2 FQGNSA, per germline. The V gene lost 1 base and the J gene lost 6 bases, with 9 bases spanning the gap. CDR3 length equals 13 residues. The CDR3 region is CASSLGSLPEAFF. The CDR3 DNA reads as TGTGCCAGCAGCTTAGGGAGTCTCCCTGAAGCTTTCTTT.

This chain connects TRBV28 to TRBJ2-7; D possibly corresponds to TRBD1 (6 bases). The CDR3 is 12 residues long. Per the germline V gene, CDR1 is MDHEN and CDR2 is SYDVKM. Trimming stripped 5 bases from V and 4 bases from J, with 9 bases between. The CDR3: CASSTTGYEQYF. CDR3 nucleotide sequence: TGTGCCAGCAGTACTACAGGGTACGAGCAGTACTTC.

This rearrangement joins TRBV6-4 to TRBJ2-3, with D possibly matching TRBD2 (6 bases). The CDR3 spans 14 residues. V was pared by 3 bases and J by 0 bases, with 7 bases between. In germline, CDR1 is MRHNA, CDR2 SNTAGT. The CDR3 DNA follows: TGTGCCAGCAGTGAACGGGGGAGCACAGATACGCAGTATTTT. This codes for CASSERGSTDTQYF.